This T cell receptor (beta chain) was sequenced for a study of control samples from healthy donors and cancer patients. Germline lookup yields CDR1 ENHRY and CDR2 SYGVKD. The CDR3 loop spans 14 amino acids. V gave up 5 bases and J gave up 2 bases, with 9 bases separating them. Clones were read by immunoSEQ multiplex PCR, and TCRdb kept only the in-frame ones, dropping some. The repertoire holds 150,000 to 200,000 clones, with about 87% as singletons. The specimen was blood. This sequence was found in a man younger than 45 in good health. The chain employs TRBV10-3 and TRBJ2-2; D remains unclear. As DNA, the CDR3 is TGTGCCATCAGTTACGCACCTAACACCGGGGAGCTGTTTTTT. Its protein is CAISYAPNTGELFF.